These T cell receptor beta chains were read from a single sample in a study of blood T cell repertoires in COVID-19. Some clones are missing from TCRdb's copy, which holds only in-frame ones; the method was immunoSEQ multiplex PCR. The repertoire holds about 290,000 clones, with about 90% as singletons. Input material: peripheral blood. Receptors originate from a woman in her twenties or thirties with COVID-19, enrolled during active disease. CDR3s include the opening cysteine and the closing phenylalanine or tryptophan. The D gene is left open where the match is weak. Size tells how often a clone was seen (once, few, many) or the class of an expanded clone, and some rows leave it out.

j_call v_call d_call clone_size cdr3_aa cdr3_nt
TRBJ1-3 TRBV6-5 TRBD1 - CASRQGAIGNTIYF TGTGCCAGCAGACAGGGGGCTATTGGAAACACCATATATTTT
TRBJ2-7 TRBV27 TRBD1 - CASRSPGTALYEQYF TGTGCCAGCAGATCCCCCGGGACAGCTCTATACGAGCAGTACTTC
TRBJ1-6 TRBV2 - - CASSEAASDYSPLHF TGTGCCAGCAGTGAAGCAGCATCGGACTATTCACCCCTCCACTTT
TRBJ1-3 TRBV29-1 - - CSVSRQFSGNTIYF TGCAGCGTCTCTAGACAGTTCTCTGGAAACACCATATATTTT
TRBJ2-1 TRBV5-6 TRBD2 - CASSSGLAVQFF TGTGCCAGCAGCTCCGGACTAGCGGTTCAGTTCTTC
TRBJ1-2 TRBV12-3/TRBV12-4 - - CASSLAGSGPPTF TGTGCCAGCAGTTTAGCGGGGTCAGGGCCTCCCACCTTC
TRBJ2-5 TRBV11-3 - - CASSHSRGAGETQYF TGTGCCAGCAGTCATTCCCGGGGGGCGGGGGAGACCCAGTACTTC
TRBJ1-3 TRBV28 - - CASSYIRVNTIYF TGTGCCAGCAGTTACATCAGGGTGAACACCATATATTTT
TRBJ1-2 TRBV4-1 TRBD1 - CASSQRDRLNGYTF TGCGCCAGCAGCCAAAGGGACAGGCTTAATGGCTACACCTTC
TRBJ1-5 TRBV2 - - CASSPVDQPQHF TGTGCCAGCAGCCCGGTTGATCAGCCCCAGCATTTT
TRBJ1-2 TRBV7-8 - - CASSLGQGINYGYTF TGTGCCAGCAGCTTAGGGCAGGGAATTAACTATGGCTACACCTTC
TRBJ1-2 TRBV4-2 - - CASSQTVVAYGYTF TGTGCCAGCAGCCAAACAGTGGTCGCTTATGGCTACACCTTC
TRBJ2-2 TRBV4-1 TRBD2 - CASSPTSVNGELFF TGCGCCAGCAGCCCTACTAGCGTTAACGGGGAGCTGTTTTTT
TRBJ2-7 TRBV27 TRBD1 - CASSLGTGWSEQYF TGTGCCAGCAGTTTAGGGACAGGGTGGTCCGAGCAGTACTTC
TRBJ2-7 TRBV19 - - CASSIGLRGSYEQYF TGTGCCAGTAGTATAGGCCTCAGGGGCTCCTACGAGCAGTACTTC
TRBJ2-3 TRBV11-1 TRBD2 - CASSQTSGGITDTQYF TGTGCCAGCAGCCAAACTAGCGGGGGCATCACAGATACGCAGTATTTT
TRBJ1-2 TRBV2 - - CASTPTGGHGYTF TGTGCCAGCACCCCCACGGGGGGGCACGGCTACACCTTC
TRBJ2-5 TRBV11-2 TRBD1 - CASSGTGTGFSETQYF TGTGCCAGCAGCGGGACCGGGACAGGGTTCTCGGAGACCCAGTACTTC
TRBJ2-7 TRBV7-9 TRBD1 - CASSSSGTGREQYF TGTGCCAGCAGCTCCTCCGGGACAGGGCGGGAGCAGTACTTC
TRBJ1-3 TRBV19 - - CASSVSANGNTIYF TGTGCCAGTAGTGTATCAGCGAATGGAAACACCATATATTTT
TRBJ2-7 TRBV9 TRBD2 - CASSRTLLLAGGYEQYF TGTGCCAGCAGCCGGACCTTATTACTAGCGGGGGGCTACGAGCAGTACTTC
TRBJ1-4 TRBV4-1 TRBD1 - CASSLGQGATNEKLFF TGCGCCAGCAGCCTGGGACAGGGGGCGACTAATGAAAAACTGTTTTTT
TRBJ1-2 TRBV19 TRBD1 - CASSGNRGPGYGYTF TGTGCCAGTAGTGGGAACAGGGGGCCGGGCTATGGCTACACCTTC
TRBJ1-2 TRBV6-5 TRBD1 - CASSYSGTGPYGYTF TGTGCCAGCAGTTACTCAGGGACAGGTCCCTATGGCTACACCTTC
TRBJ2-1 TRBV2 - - CASSAGSYNEQFF TGTGCCAGCAGTGCGGGTAGCTACAATGAGCAGTTCTTC
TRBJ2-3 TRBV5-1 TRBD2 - CASSLDFLSGAGDTQYF TGCGCCAGCAGCTTGGATTTCCTTAGCGGGGCGGGAGATACGCAGTATTTT
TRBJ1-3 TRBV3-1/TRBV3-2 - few CASSQDLSGNTIYF TGTGCCAGCAGCCAAGATCTCTCTGGAAACACCATATATTTT
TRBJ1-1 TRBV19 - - CASSMGSGNTEAFF TGTGCCAGTAGTATGGGCTCCGGAAACACTGAAGCTTTCTTT
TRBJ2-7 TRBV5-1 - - CASSLVVATHEQYF TGCGCCAGCAGCTTGGTTGTGGCCACCCACGAGCAGTACTTC